This T cell receptor beta chain emerged from a study of blood T cell repertoires in COVID-19. Study-wide context: Sites across the United States, Italy and Spain contributed samples from acute and convalescent COVID-19. PBMCs, B-cell-depleted T cells, or T cells provided the cDNA or gDNA that made up the material.

As originally analysed: Nucleated cell number was recorded as an estimate derived from reference gene primer amplification. TCRdb keeps only in-frame clones here, not all; method: immunoSEQ multiplex PCR. The DNA was the basis for D and trimming; V, J and clone size are from that table. The data contain 200,000 to 300,000 clones, 75% to 85% of them seen just once; the ten biggest clones take up around 2%. The germline gives CDR1 KGHDR, CDR2 SFDVKD. The length of the CDR3 is 17 residues. The germline V and J ends were trimmed by 5 bases and 3 bases, with 18 bases remaining between them. Sequences were obtained from peripheral blood. This TCR was recovered from a man in his forties who had recovered from COVID-19. V usage is TRBV24-1 and J usage is TRBJ2-2; a weak D match, TRBD1 (6 bases). The CDR3 sequence: CATSGRTALTDTGELFF. CDR3 nucleotide sequence: TGTGCCACCAGTGGTAGGACAGCCCTGACAGACACCGGGGAGCTGTTTTTT.